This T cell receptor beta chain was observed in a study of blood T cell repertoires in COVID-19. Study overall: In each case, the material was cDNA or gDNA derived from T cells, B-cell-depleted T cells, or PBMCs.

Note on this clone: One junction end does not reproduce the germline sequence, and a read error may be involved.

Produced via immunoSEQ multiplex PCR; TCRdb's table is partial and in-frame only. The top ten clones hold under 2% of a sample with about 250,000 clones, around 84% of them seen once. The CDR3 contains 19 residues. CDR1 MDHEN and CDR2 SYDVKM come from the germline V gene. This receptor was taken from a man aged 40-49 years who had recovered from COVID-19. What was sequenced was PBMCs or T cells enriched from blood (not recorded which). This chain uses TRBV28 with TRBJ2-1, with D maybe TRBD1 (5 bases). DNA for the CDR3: TGTGCTAGCACCTTATACAACCTGGCAGGGAAGGCGTCCTACAATGAGCAGTTCTTC. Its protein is CASTLYNLAGKASYNEQFF. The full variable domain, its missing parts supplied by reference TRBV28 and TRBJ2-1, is DVKVTQSSRYLVKRTGEKVFLECVQDMDHENMFWYRQDPGLGLRLIYFSYDVKMKEKGDIPEGYSVSREKKERFSLILESASTNQTSMYLCASTLYNLAGKASYNEQFFGPGTRLTVL.